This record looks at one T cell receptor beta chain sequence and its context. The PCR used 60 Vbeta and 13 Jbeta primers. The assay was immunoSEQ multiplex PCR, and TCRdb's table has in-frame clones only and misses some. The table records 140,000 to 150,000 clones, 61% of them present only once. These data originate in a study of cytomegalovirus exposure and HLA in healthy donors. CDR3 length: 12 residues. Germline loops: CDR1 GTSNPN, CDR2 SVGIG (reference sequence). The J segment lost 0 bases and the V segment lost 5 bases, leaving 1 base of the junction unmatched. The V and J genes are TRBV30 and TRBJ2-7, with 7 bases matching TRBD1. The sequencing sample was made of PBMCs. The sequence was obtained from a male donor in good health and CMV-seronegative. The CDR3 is CAWGDSSYEQYF. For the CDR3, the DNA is TGTGCCTGGGGGGACAGCTCCTACGAGCAGTACTTC.